Each of the 27 T cell receptor beta chains below was sequenced from the same sample in a study of cytomegalovirus exposure and HLA in healthy donors. The PCR was carried out with 60 Vbeta primers and 13 Jbeta primers. The repertoire was sequenced with immunoSEQ multiplex PCR; TCRdb's copy has only in-frame clones and lacks some. The sample lists tens of thousands of clones; 73% were seen once. Sequencing was performed on PBMCs. These receptors came from a man aged 45-60 years in good health and CMV-seronegative.

In this sample, this clone turned up once. This chain links TRBV9 with TRBJ2-3, with D unclear. Germline assignment: CDR1 SGDLS and CDR2 YYNGEE. This CDR3 has 14 residues. Trimming shortened V by 0 bases and J by 10 bases, and 15 bases separated the two germline ends. The CDR3 is CASSVDLVRAAQYF. The DNA for the CDR3 is TGTGCCAGCAGCGTAGACTTGGTTCGCGCGGCGCAGTATTTT.

The count of this clone is one. The chain couples TRBV5-4 to TRBJ1-6; D is perhaps TRBD1 (6 bases). With 0 bases removed from V and 5 bases from J, the gap between germline ends came to 12 bases. This CDR3 region has 16 residues. From germline, CDR1 is SGHNT and CDR2 YYREEE (reference sequence). CDR3 coding DNA: TGTGCCAGCAGCTTGGATCGACAGGAAAATAATTCACCCCTCCACTTT. Translation: CASSLDRQENNSPLHF.

The chain combines TRBV5-1 with TRBJ2-7; 8 nucleotides line up with TRBD2. J gave up 0 bases and V 0 bases, and 5 bases lay outside the gene matches. This CDR3 comprises 16 residues. CDR1 SGHRS and CDR2 YFSETQ come from the germline V gene. The CDR3, as DNA: TGCGCCAGCAGCTTGGCGGCCAGCGGGAGCTCCTACGAGCAGTACTTC. It is translated as CASSLAASGSSYEQYF.

The CDR3 nucleotides are TGTGCCAGCAGCTTACGAGGCAGAGCCACCAGTGCTAGCACAGATACGCAGTATTTT. Translating it yields CASSLRGRATSASTDTQYF. The chain joins TRBV11-1 to TRBJ2-3; D not resolved. The CDR3 covers 19 residues. V was cut by 2 bases and J by 0 bases, with 21 bases left in between. Germline V CDR1 and CDR2: SGHAT, FQDESV (reference sequence).

V gene TRBV5-6 combines with J gene TRBJ2-1; TRBD2 matches at 8 bases. The CDR3 is made up of 15 amino acids. Trimming removed 4 bases from V and 8 bases from J; junction bases left unmatched: 11. Per the germline V gene, CDR1 is SGHDT and CDR2 is YYEEEE. The CDR3 protein is CASSPHGGALDEQFF. As DNA, the CDR3 is TGTGCCAGCAGCCCTCACGGGGGGGCCCTTGATGAGCAGTTCTTC.

The V call is TRBV6-5, the J call TRBJ1-5, with 9 bases that match TRBD1. Germline CDR1 MNHEY, CDR2 SVGAGI. Losses at the gene ends were 6 bases for V and 8 bases for J; bases not matched to a gene: 8. The CDR3 has 14 amino acids. Written as DNA, the CDR3 is TGTGCCAGCAGGCCGGGACAGGGAGGAAAGCCCCAGCATTTT. Translation gives CASRPGQGGKPQHF.

The chain has TRBV9 and TRBJ1-6, with D perhaps matching TRBD1 (6 bases). This CDR3 is built from 18 residues. From germline, CDR1 is SGDLS and CDR2 YYNGEE. The ends were cut back, 1 base at V and 5 bases at J, with 19 bases in the middle. CDR3 region: CASSVSGGPLRNNSPLHF. CDR3 DNA: TGTGCCAGCAGCGTAAGTGGGGGCCCACTTAGAAATAATTCACCCCTCCACTTT.

This sequence joins TRBV5-3 and TRBJ2-7, with TRBD1 matching over 7 bases. TRBV5-3 is flagged as an ORF with uncertain function. With V trimmed by 3 bases and J by 1 base, 13 bases remained unmatched. There are 17 residues in the CDR3. CDR3 nucleotide sequence: TGTGCCAGAAGCTACCCGAACCCTGGACAGGATTCCTACGAGCAGTACTTC. As protein: CARSYPNPGQDSYEQYF.

In this sample, this clone turned up a few times. The chain has TRBV2 and TRBJ1-1; TRBD1 matches 7 bases. Trimming cost V 9 bases and J 1 base; bases outside gene matches: 2. Per the germline V gene, CDR1 is SNHLY and CDR2 is FYNNEI. The CDR3 runs 12 residues. CDR3 DNA: TGTGCCAGACAGGGGTGGAACACTGAAGCTTTCTTT. As protein: CARQGWNTEAFF.

This chain connects TRBV6-4 to TRBJ2-5; D is perhaps TRBD1 (6 bases). Trimming left V 6 bases short and J 1 base short, with 9 bases between. In germline, CDR1 is MRHNA, CDR2 SNTAGT. The CDR3 totals 13 residues. This CDR3 is CASSRQAQETQYF. The CDR3 DNA reads as TGTGCCAGCAGCCGACAGGCCCAAGAGACCCAGTACTTC.

A word on this clone: One end of the junction is discordant with germline, which a read error may explain. The V gene is TRBV7-7, the J gene TRBJ2-3; 8 bases match TRBD2. In germline, CDR1 is SSHAT, CDR2 FNYEAQ (reference sequence). The CDR3 covers 15 residues. The CDR3 region has the DNA TGTGCTAGCAGCCCCGGCGGCGGGGGGTCAGATACGCAGTATTTT. Translating gives CASSPGGGGSDTQYF.

The gene calls are TRBV9 and TRBJ2-6; D might be TRBD1 (5 bases). Deletions cut 0 bases from V and 2 bases from J, with 12 bases between. CDR3 length equals 17 residues. The germline gives CDR1 SGDLS, CDR2 YYNGEE. The CDR3 DNA sequence: TGTGCCAGCAGCGTAGCGAAGGGGCTGGCTGGGGCCAACGTCCTGACTTTC. Its protein is CASSVAKGLAGANVLTF. The full variable domain, rest sourced from reference TRBV9 and TRBJ2-6, is DSGVTQTPKHLITATGQRVTLRCSPRSGDLSVYWYQQSLDQGLQFLIQYYNGEERAKGNILERFSAQQFPDLHSELNLSSLELGDSALYFCASSVAKGLAGANVLTFGAGSRLTVL.

The chain recombines TRBV27 with TRBJ1-2; D might be TRBD1 (5 bases). This CDR3 has 16 residues. Germline-derived CDR1 and CDR2 are MNHEY and SMNVEV (reference sequence). V lost 0 bases to trimming and J lost 8 bases, with 19 bases between them. The CDR3 spells CASSLSIRGVASGYTF. CDR3 DNA: TGTGCCAGCAGTTTATCAATTCGGGGGGTTGCTAGCGGCTACACCTTC.

In DNA form, the CDR3 reads TGTGCCTGGAGCATTCGACAGGGAAGCAATCAGCCCCAGCATTTT. Protein sequence: CAWSIRQGSNQPQHF. This chain connects TRBV30 to TRBJ1-5, with 7 bases matching TRBD1. J was trimmed by 1 base and V by 3 bases; bases with no gene match: 6. This CDR3 contains 15 residues. Germline V gene sequence: CDR1 GTSNPN, CDR2 SVGIG (reference sequence).

CDR3 region: CASSTGQLGSVQFF. The DNA of the CDR3 is TGTGCCAGCAGCACTGGACAGCTGGGGTCGGTGCAGTTCTTC. The J gene is TRBJ2-1, the V gene TRBV5-6; the D gene is possibly TRBD1 (6 bases). Trimming cost V 4 bases and J 12 bases, with 20 bases left between them. The CDR3 is made up of 14 amino acids. Germline assignment: CDR1 SGHDT and CDR2 YYEEEE.

The CDR3 reads CAWSSGGIIYEQYF. CDR3 coding DNA: TGTGCCTGGAGTAGCGGGGGGATCATATACGAGCAGTACTTC. The chain combines TRBV30 with TRBJ2-7; 9 bases are shared with TRBD2. This CDR3 is built from 14 residues. The germline gives CDR1 GTSNPN, CDR2 SVGIG (reference sequence). Trimming removed 2 bases from V and 4 bases from J; junction bases left unmatched: 6.

The V gene is TRBV9, the J gene TRBJ2-7, with 12 bases fitting TRBD2. The germline V gene has CDR1 SGDLS and CDR2 YYNGEE. V lost 5 bases and J lost 4; bases outside the gene matches: 4. CDR3 length: 14 amino acids. This CDR3 is CASSPSGGAYEQYF. The DNA of the CDR3 is TGTGCCAGCAGTCCTAGCGGGGGGGCTTACGAGCAGTACTTC.

V gene TRBV9 combines with J gene TRBJ1-1; D is ambiguous. CDR1 SGDLS and CDR2 YYNGEE come from the germline V gene. This CDR3 is 14 amino acids long. With 0 bases removed from V and 1 base from J, the gap between germline ends came to 7 bases. This CDR3 is CASSVEEWNTEAFF. CDR3 coding DNA: TGTGCCAGCAGCGTAGAGGAGTGGAACACTGAAGCTTTCTTT. The full variable domain, completed using reference TRBV9 and TRBJ1-1, is DSGVTQTPKHLITATGQRVTLRCSPRSGDLSVYWYQQSLDQGLQFLIQYYNGEERAKGNILERFSAQQFPDLHSELNLSSLELGDSALYFCASSVEEWNTEAFFGQGTRLTVV.

This sequence joins TRBV19 and TRBJ1-1, with TRBD1 matching over 10 bases. Trimming cost V 10 bases and J 4 bases; bases outside gene matches: 3. This CDR3 is built from 12 residues. Germline values: CDR1 LNHDA, CDR2 SQIVND (reference sequence). CDR3 region: CATWTGGTEAFF. CDR3 bases: TGTGCCACGTGGACAGGGGGCACTGAAGCTTTCTTT.

The chain employs TRBV19 and TRBJ1-5, with D possibly TRBD1 on 5 matching bases. CDR3 size: 13 residues. Germline V CDR1 and CDR2: LNHDA, SQIVND (reference sequence). V shed 5 bases and J shed 10 bases, with 15 bases lying between them. CDR3 region: CASSDTSGQPQHF. CDR3 in DNA: TGTGCCAGTAGTGACACCTCCGGACAACCCCAGCATTTT.

V usage is TRBV7-3 and J usage is TRBJ2-5; D is possibly TRBD1 (7 bases). The germline CDR1 and CDR2 sequences are SGHTA and FQGTGA. V shed 5 bases and J shed 4 bases, with 14 bases lying between them. The CDR3 runs 14 residues. The CDR3 DNA follows: TGTGCCAGCAGCCCGACAGGGCGGGGAGAGACCCAGTACTTC. Protein: CASSPTGRGETQYF.

The chain uses TRBV19 and TRBJ1-2, with 8 bases identical to TRBD1. J gave up 8 bases and V 7 bases, and 24 bases lay outside the gene matches. From germline, CDR1 is LNHDA and CDR2 SQIVND (reference sequence). The CDR3 runs 18 residues. The CDR3 spells CASTATGTGSRYGSGYTF. CDR3 coding DNA: TGTGCCAGTACCGCGACCGGGACAGGTTCCCGGTACGGGAGCGGCTACACCTTC.

The chain has TRBV19 and TRBJ2-6; a weak D match, TRBD2 (6 bases). Germline assignment: CDR1 LNHDA and CDR2 SQIVND (reference sequence). The germline V and J ends were trimmed by 6 bases and 4 bases, with 19 bases remaining between them. The CDR3 length is 17 residues. CDR3 protein: CASSDRAGWAGANVLTF. CDR3 DNA: TGTGCCAGTAGCGATAGGGCGGGATGGGCCGGGGCCAACGTCCTGACTTTC.

The chain is built from TRBV9 and TRBJ1-2; tentatively, D is TRBD1 (6 bases). The length of the CDR3 is 17 residues. The V gene's germline CDR1 is SGDLS and CDR2 YYNGEE. Trimming stripped 0 bases from V and 0 bases from J, with 15 bases between. The CDR3 sequence: CASSVAGHTQTNYGYTF. In DNA, the CDR3 is TGTGCCAGCAGCGTAGCGGGACATACACAGACTAACTATGGCTACACCTTC.

V gene TRBV23-1 combines with J gene TRBJ1-3; D is undetermined. TRBV23-1 is annotated as an ORF whose role is uncertain. V lost 11 bases to trimming and J lost 5 bases, with 7 bases between them. This CDR3 has 10 residues. The CDR3 loop is CAGNRNTIYF. CDR3 nucleotide sequence: TGCGCCGGCAACAGAAACACCATATATTTT.

In DNA, the CDR3 is TGTGCCAGCAGCTCTCCTTTGAATGAAAAACTGTTTTTT. Translating gives CASSSPLNEKLFF. V gene TRBV7-9 combines with J gene TRBJ1-4; D is undetermined. V lost 4 bases to trimming and J lost 5 bases, with 8 bases between them. The CDR3 has 13 residues. Germline V gene lookup returns CDR1 SEHNR and CDR2 FQNEAQ (reference sequence).

The gene calls are TRBV4-1 and TRBJ2-5, with 11 bases that match TRBD2. The CDR3 sequence is 16 residues long. The ends lost 1 base at V and 1 base at J; junction bases unmatched: 2. Germline V CDR1 and CDR2: MGHRA, YSYEKL. CDR3 sequence: CASSQVAGGTQETQYF. The DNA for the CDR3 is TGCGCCAGCAGCCAAGTAGCGGGGGGGACCCAAGAGACCCAGTACTTC.